The subject of this entry is one T cell receptor beta chain. This record belongs to a study of blood T cells in healthy people across ages. Then a second PCR, running about 7 to 11 cycles, was carried out with a sample-barcoded 5' primer and a J-beta primer mix. Sequencing yielded, for each sample, at least 3 million paired-end reads carrying CDR3. TCRdb re-derived calls from the 5' RACE reads in MiXCR, one entry per CDR3 protein. The profile shows approximately 1,000,000 distinct CDR3 sequences, around two fifths of them singletons. The clonotype comes from a man between 18 and 29 years old in good health. Material for sequencing was blood.

The CDR3 protein is CSVEDGSSGRYNEQFF. In DNA form, the CDR3 reads TGCAGCGTTGAAGATGGGTCTAGCGGGAGATACAATGAGCAGTTCTTC. V is TRBV29-1 and J is TRBJ2-1, with 10 bases fitting TRBD2. Per the germline V gene, CDR1 is SQVTM and CDR2 is ANQGSEA. Trimming took 0 bases from V and 4 from J; bases not matched to a gene: 6. The CDR3 totals 16 residues.